This TCR beta chain is drawn from a study of graft-versus-host responses after intestinal transplantation. Germline trimming cut 10 bases from V and 4 bases from J; bases unmatched to any gene: 16. The CDR3 loop spans 16 amino acids. Germline V gene lookup returns CDR1 LNHDA and CDR2 SQIVND (reference sequence). The study, taken as a whole, reports: Graft-versus-host to host-versus-graft clonal ratios in allografts were high in patients with graft-donor T cell macrochimerism.

As concerns this clone: Its antigen remains unknown.

Clones were sequenced by immunoSEQ multiplex PCR, and TCRdb holds only the in-frame ones, with some missing. The sample consists of just under 100,000 clones, around 90% of them appearing once. This chain links TRBV19 with TRBJ2-7; 10 nucleotides agree with TRBD1. The receptor comes from a human patient who received an intestinal transplant, so some T cells may come from the graft donor. Sequenced material: PBMCs, taken 450 to 480 days after intestinal transplant. The CDR3 coding sequence is TGTGCCACCCGGTTAACGACCGGGACAGGGGCGTACGAGCAGTACTTC. Amino acids: CATRLTTGTGAYEQYF.